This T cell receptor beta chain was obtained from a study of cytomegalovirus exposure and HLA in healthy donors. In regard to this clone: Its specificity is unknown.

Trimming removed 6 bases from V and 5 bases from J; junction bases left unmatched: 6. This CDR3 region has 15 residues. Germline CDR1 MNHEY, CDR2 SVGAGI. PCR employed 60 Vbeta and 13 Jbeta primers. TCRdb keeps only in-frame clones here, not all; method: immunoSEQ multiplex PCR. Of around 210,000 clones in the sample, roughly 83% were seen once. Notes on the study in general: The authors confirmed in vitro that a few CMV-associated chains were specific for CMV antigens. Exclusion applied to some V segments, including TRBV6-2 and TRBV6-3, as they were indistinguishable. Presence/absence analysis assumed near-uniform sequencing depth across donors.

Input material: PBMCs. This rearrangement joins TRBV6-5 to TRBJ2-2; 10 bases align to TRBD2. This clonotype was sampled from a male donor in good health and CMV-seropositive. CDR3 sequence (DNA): TGTGCCAGCAGCCAGCGGGAGGGAACAACCGGGGAGCTGTTTTTT. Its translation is CASSQREGTTGELFF.